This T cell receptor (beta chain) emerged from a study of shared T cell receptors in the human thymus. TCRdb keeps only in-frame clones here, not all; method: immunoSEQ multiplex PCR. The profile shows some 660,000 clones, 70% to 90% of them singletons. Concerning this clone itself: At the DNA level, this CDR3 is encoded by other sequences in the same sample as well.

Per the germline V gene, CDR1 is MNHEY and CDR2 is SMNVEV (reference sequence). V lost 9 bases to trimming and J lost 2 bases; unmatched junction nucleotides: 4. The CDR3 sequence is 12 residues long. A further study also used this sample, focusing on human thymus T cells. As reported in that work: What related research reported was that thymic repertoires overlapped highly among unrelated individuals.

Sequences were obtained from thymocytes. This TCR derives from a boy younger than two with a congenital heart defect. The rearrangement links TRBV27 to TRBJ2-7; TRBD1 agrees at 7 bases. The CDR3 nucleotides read TGTGCCAGTCGACAGGGTGCCTACGAGCAGTACTTC. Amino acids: CASRQGAYEQYF.